Below are 3 T cell receptor beta chains sequenced from a single sample in a study of cytomegalovirus exposure and HLA in healthy donors. 60 Vbeta and 13 Jbeta primers were used in PCR. Assay: immunoSEQ multiplex PCR; the TCRdb copy retains only in-frame clones and omits some. The sample has about 300,000 clones; 86% are singletons. Sequencing input: PBMCs. These TCRs come from a man aged 40-50 years in good health and CMV-seropositive.

This clone came up a few times. The rearrangement links TRBV7-9 to TRBJ2-5; 8 bases are shared with TRBD2. J was trimmed by 5 bases and V by 0 bases; bases with no gene match: 2. CDR3 length: 14 residues. Per germline, CDR1 SEHNR and CDR2 FQNEAQ (reference sequence). The CDR3 here is CASSLAAGVETQYF. Written as DNA, the CDR3 is TGTGCCAGCAGCTTAGCAGCGGGAGTGGAGACCCAGTACTTC.

A note on this clone: One end of the junction is discordant with germline, which a read error may explain. The chain recombines TRBV7-9 with TRBJ2-7, with a weak D call TRBD2 (6 bases). Germline V CDR1 and CDR2: SEHNR, FQNEAQ (reference sequence). The CDR3 consists of 14 residues. CDR3 nucleotide sequence: TGTTCCAGCAGCTTCGGGGGACCCACCTACGAGCAGTACTTC. This codes for CSSSFGGPTYEQYF.

The V gene is TRBV6-5, the J gene TRBJ2-7; 9 bases are shared with TRBD1. The CDR3 runs to 16 residues. V dropped 2 bases and J dropped 1; count of bases not matched to a gene: 6. CDR1 is MNHEY and CDR2 is SVGAGI in the germline V gene. The CDR3 protein is CASSYIGTGFSYEQYF. CDR3 DNA: TGTGCCAGCAGTTACATCGGGACAGGGTTTTCCTACGAGCAGTACTTC.